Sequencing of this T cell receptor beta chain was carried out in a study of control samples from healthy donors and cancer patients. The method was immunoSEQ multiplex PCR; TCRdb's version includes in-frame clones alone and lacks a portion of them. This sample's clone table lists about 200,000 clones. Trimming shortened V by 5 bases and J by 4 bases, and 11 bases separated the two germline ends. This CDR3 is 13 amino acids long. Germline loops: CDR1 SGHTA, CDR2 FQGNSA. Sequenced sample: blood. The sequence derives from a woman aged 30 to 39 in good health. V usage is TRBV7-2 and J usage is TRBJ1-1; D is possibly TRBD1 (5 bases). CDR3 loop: CASSLGGFTEAFF. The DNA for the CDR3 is TGTGCCAGCAGCCTGGGGGGATTCACTGAAGCTTTCTTT.